Listed here are 8 T cell receptor beta chains from one sample, sequenced in a study of STAT5B mutations in CD4+ large granular lymphocyte leukemia. Some clones are missing from TCRdb's copy, which holds only in-frame ones; the method was immunoSEQ multiplex PCR. The data hold some 3,000 clones, with about four fifths observed a single time. Source material: PBMCs. The source is a woman in her 70s with CD4+ T-cell large granular lymphocyte leukemia.

The J gene is TRBJ1-2, the V gene TRBV19, with D uncertain. CDR1 and CDR2 (germline): LNHDA, SQIVND (reference sequence). CDR3 length: 14 amino acids. Trimming removed 6 bases at V and 5 bases at J, with 16 bases between. CDR3 residues: CASSLNSQRYGYTF. CDR3 DNA sequence: TGTGCCAGTAGCCTTAACAGTCAAAGGTATGGCTACACCTTC.

This CDR3 reads CASSLYGQTGELFF. The CDR3 region has the DNA TGTGCCAGCAGCTTATACGGACAGACCGGGGAGCTGTTTTTT. V gene TRBV7-2 combines with J gene TRBJ2-2; D possibly corresponds to TRBD1 (6 bases). The germline gives CDR1 SGHTA, CDR2 FQGNSA. This CDR3 contains 14 residues. V gave up 2 bases and J gave up 5 bases, with 9 bases separating them. The whole variable domain, filled in from reference TRBV7-2 and TRBJ2-2, reads GAGVSQSPSNKVTEKGKDVELRCDPISGHTALYWYRQSLGQGLEFLIYFQGNSAPDKSGLPSDRFSAERTGGSVSTLTIQRTQQEDSAVYLCASSLYGQTGELFFGEGSRLTVL.

The chain combines TRBV19 with TRBJ1-5; a possible D gene is TRBD1 (6 bases). Germline V CDR1 and CDR2: LNHDA, SQIVND (reference sequence). CDR3 length: 13 residues. The germline V and J ends were trimmed by 7 bases and 6 bases, with 13 bases remaining between them. The CDR3 sequence is CASTTGYFQPQHF. Here the CDR3 DNA reads TGTGCCAGTACCACAGGGTATTTTCAGCCCCAGCATTTT.

This clone appeared a few times. The chain employs TRBV7-6 and TRBJ1-2; perhaps TRBD1 as D (6 bases). Deletions cut 2 bases from V and 4 bases from J, with 17 bases between. Germline-derived CDR1 and CDR2 are SGHVS and FNYEAQ. The CDR3 has 16 amino acids. CDR3 sequence (DNA): TGTGCCAGCAGCTTACTAGGGGGAGAGGCCCGCTATGGCTACACCTTC. Its protein is CASSLLGGEARYGYTF.

The V call is TRBV4-1, the J call TRBJ2-1; TRBD2 aligns across 10 bases. Trimming took 7 bases from V and 0 from J; bases not matched to a gene: 15. Germline assignment: CDR1 MGHRA and CDR2 YSYEKL. There are 19 residues in the CDR3. The CDR3 loop reads CASNGLSGRTRGSYNEQFF. The DNA for the CDR3 is TGCGCCAGCAACGGGCTTAGCGGGAGGACGAGAGGCTCCTACAATGAGCAGTTCTTC.

The chain employs TRBV28 and TRBJ2-7, with D possibly matching TRBD2 (6 bases). The CDR3 runs to 15 residues. V was cut by 3 bases and J by 0 bases, with 12 bases left in between. From germline, CDR1 is MDHEN and CDR2 SYDVKM. In DNA, the CDR3 is TGTGCCAGCAGTTTGTTTGGGACTGTCTCCTACGAGCAGTACTTC. Its translation: CASSLFGTVSYEQYF.

Here the CDR3 reads CASSSSQGAQGNEQFF. The CDR3 DNA reads as TGCGCCAGCAGCTCATCCCAGGGGGCGCAGGGTAATGAGCAGTTCTTC. The chain joins TRBV5-1 to TRBJ2-1; 8 bases line up with TRBD1. Germline V gives CDR1 SGHRS, CDR2 YFSETQ. V lost 3 bases to trimming and J lost 7 bases; unmatched junction nucleotides: 12. The CDR3 runs 16 residues.

This rearrangement joins TRBV5-1 to TRBJ2-2; D is uncertain. V was trimmed by 2 bases and J by 9 bases, leaving 14 bases between them. Germline V gene data show CDR1 as SGHRS and CDR2 as YFSETQ. The CDR3 has 14 residues. The DNA for the CDR3 is TGCGCCAGCAGCTTCGACCCAGTCGGTTGGGAGCTGTTTTTT. Amino acids: CASSFDPVGWELFF. The whole variable domain, remainder taken from reference TRBV5-1 and TRBJ2-2, is KAGVTQTPRYLIKTRGQQVTLSCSPISGHRSVSWYQQTPGQGLQFLFEYFSETQRNKGNFPGRFSGRQFSNSRSEMNVSTLELGDSALYLCASSFDPVGWELFFGEGSRLTVL.